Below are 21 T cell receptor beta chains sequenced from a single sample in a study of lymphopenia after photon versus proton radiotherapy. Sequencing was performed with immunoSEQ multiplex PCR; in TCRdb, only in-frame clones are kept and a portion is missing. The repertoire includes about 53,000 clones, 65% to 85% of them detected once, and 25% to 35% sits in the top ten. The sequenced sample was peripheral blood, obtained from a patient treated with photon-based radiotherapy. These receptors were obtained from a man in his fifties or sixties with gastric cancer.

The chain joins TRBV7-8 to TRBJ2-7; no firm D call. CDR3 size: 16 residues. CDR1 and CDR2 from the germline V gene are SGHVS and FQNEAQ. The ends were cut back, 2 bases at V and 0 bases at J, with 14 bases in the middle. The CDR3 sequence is CASSLLERRVSYEQYF. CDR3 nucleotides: TGTGCCAGCAGCTTATTAGAGCGTAGGGTCTCCTACGAGCAGTACTTC.

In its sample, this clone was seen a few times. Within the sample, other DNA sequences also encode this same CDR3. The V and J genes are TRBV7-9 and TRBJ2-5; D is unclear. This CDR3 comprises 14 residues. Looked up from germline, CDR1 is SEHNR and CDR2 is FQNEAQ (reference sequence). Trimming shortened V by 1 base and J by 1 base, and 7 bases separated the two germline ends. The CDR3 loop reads CASSLVASQETQYF. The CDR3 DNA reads TGTGCCAGCAGCTTAGTTGCTAGCCAAGAGACCCAGTACTTC.

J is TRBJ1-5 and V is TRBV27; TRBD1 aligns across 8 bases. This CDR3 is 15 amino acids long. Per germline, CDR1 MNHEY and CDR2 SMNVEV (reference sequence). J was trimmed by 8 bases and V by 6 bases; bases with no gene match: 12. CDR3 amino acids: CASSYQGAATEPQHF. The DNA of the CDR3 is TGTGCCAGCAGCTATCAGGGGGCGGCGACCGAGCCCCAGCATTTT.

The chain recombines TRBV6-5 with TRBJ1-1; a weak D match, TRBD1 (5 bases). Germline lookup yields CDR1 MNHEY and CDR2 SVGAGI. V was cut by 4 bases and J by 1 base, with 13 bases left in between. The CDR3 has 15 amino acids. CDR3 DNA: TGTGCCAGCAGTTGGACGAGGGGAGGGAACACTGAAGCTTTCTTT. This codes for CASSWTRGGNTEAFF.

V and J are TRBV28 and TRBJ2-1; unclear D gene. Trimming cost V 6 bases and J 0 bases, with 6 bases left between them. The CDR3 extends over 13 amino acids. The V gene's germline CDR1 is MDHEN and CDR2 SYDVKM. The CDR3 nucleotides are TGTGCCAGCAGGCAGAGCTCCTACAATGAGCAGTTCTTC. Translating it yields CASRQSSYNEQFF.

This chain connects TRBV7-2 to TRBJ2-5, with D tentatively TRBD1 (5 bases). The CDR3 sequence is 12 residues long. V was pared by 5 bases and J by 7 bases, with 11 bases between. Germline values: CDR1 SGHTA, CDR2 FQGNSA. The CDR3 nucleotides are TGTGCCAGCAGCAGGGTGCAGGGGACCCAGTACTTC. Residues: CASSRVQGTQYF.

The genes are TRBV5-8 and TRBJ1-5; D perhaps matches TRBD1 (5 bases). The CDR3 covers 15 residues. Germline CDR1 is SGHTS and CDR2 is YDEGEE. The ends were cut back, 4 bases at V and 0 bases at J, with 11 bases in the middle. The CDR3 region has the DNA TGTGCCAGCAGCCGACAGACTCATAGCAATCAGCCCCAGCATTTT. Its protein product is CASSRQTHSNQPQHF.

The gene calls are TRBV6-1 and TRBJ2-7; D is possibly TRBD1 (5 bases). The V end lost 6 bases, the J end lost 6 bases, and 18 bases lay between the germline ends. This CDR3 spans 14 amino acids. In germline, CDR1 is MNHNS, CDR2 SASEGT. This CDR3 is CASSLQGDRSEQYF. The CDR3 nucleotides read TGTGCCAGCAGCCTCCAGGGTGATAGATCCGAGCAGTACTTC.

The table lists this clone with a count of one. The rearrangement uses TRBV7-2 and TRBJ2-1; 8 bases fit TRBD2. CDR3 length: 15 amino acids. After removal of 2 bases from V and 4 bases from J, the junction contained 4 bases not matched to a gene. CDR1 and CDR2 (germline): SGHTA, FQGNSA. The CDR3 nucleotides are TGTGCCAGCAGCTTATTTGCGGGAGGTTACAATGAGCAGTTCTTC. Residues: CASSLFAGGYNEQFF.

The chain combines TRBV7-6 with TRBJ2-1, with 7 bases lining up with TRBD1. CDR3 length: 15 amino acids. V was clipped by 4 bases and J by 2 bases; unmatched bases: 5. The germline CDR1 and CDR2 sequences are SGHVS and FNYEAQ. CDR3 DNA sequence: TGTGCCAGCAGCTCTTTGACAGGGACCTACAATGAGCAGTTCTTC. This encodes CASSSLTGTYNEQFF.

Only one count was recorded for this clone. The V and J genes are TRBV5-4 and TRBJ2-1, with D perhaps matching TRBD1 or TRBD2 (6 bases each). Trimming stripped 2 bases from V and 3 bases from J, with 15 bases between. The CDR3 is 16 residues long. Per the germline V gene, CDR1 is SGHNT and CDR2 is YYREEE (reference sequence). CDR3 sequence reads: CASSLRGGSHYNEQFF. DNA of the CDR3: TGTGCCAGCAGCTTAAGAGGGGGGAGTCACTACAATGAGCAGTTCTTC.

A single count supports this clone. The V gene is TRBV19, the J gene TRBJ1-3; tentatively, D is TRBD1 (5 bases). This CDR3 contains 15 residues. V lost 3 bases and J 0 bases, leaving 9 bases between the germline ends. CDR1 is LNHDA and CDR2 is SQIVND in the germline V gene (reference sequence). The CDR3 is CASSIRGGSGNTIYF. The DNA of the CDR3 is TGTGCCAGTAGTATCCGCGGGGGCTCTGGAAACACCATATATTTT. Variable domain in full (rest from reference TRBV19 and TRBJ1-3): DGGITQSPKYLFRKEGQNVTLSCEQNLNHDAMYWYRQDPGQGLRLIYYSQIVNDFQKGDIAEGYSVSREKKESFPLTVTSAQKNPTAFYLCASSIRGGSGNTIYFGEGSWLTVV.

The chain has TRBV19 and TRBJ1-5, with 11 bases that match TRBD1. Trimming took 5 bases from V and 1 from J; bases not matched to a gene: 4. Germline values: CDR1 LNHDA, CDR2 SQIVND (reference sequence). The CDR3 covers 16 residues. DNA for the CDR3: TGTGCCAGTAGTGGACAGGGGGCACAGAGCAATCAGCCCCAGCATTTT. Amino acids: CASSGQGAQSNQPQHF.

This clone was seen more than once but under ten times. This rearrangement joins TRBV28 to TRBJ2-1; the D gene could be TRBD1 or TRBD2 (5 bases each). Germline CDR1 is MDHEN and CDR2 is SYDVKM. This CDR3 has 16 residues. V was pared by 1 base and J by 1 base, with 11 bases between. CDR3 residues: CASSLSGRRSYNEQFF. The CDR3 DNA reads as TGTGCCAGCAGTTTATCGGGGCGGAGGTCCTACAATGAGCAGTTCTTC.

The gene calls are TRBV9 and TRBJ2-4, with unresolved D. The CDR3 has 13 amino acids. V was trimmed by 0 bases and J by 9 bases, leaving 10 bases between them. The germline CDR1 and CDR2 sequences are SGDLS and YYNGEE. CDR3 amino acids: CASSVARLGIQYF. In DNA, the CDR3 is TGTGCCAGCAGCGTAGCGCGTCTGGGCATTCAGTACTTC.

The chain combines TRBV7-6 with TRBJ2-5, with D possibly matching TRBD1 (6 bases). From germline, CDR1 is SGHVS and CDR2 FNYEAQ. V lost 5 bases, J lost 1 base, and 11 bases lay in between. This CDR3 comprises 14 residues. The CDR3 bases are TGTGCCAGCAGCGCCCGGGACACCCAAGAGACCCAGTACTTC. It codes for CASSARDTQETQYF.

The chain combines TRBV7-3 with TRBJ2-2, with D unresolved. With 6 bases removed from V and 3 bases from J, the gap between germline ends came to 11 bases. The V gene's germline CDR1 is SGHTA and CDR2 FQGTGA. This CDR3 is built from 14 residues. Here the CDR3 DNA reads TGTGCCAGCAGACCCCGATTGGACACCGGGGAGCTGTTTTTT. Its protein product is CASRPRLDTGELFF.

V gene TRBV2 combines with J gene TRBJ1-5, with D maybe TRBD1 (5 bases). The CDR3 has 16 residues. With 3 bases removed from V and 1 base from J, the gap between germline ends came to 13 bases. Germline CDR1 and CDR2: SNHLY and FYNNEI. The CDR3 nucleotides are TGTGCCAGCAGTGACCCCCAGGGCGGGAGCAATCAGCCCCAGCATTTT. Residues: CASSDPQGGSNQPQHF.

The CDR3 DNA follows: TGTGCCACCAGCTTGGGGACTAGCGGGAGGGGAGATAACGAGCAGTACTTC. This translates into CATSLGTSGRGDNEQYF. V is TRBV15 and J is TRBJ2-7; 16 bases match TRBD2. This CDR3 is 17 amino acids long. Looked up from germline, CDR1 is LNHNV and CDR2 is YYDKDF (reference sequence). V dropped 5 bases and J dropped 5; count of bases not matched to a gene: 9.

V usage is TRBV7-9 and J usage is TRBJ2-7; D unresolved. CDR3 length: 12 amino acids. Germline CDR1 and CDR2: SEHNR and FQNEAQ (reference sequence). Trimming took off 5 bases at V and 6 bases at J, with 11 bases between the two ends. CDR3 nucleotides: TGTGCCAGCAGCCATGACATGTCCGAGCAGTACTTC. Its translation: CASSHDMSEQYF.

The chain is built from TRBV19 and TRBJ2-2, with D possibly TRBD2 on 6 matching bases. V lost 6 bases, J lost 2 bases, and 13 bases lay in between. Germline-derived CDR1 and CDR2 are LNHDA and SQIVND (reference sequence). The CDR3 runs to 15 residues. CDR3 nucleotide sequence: TGTGCCAGTAGGGCGGGACTGATAAACACCGGGGAGCTGTTTTTT. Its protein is CASRAGLINTGELFF.